This T cell receptor beta chain was found in a study of early T cells in non-severe SARS-CoV-2 infection. On the study more broadly: Alpha and beta chains were unpaired, from unsorted whole-blood bulk RNA.

This CDR3 has 15 residues. Per the germline V gene, CDR1 is GTSNPN and CDR2 is SVGIG (reference sequence). V was shortened by 1 base and J by 0 bases, with 10 bases between the two germline ends. Individual cDNA molecules were tagged with unique molecular identifiers. TCRdb reprocessed the 5' RACE reads via MiXCR and lists one record per CDR3 protein. The sample lists over 90,000 distinct CDR3 sequences, less than 15% occurring once. Source: whole blood, taken at baseline. This receptor was identified in an adult who was a healthcare worker with PCR-confirmed SARS-CoV-2 infection or an uninfected control (not recorded which). The J gene is TRBJ1-3, the V gene TRBV30; D remains unclear. CDR3 protein: CAWSANSFSGNTIYF. The CDR3 coding sequence is TGTGCCTGGAGTGCCAACTCCTTCTCTGGAAACACCATATATTTT.